This TCR beta chain was found in a study of blood T cells in healthy people across ages. General study points: The recorded TCR beta diversity per million T cells decreased in a roughly linear manner with age.

Alongside a J-beta primer mix, a sample-barcoded 5' primer served in a second PCR lasting about 7 to 12 cycles. A template-switch adaptor containing 12 random nucleotides labeled each cDNA molecule. TCRdb re-derived calls from the 5' RACE reads in MiXCR, one entry per CDR3 protein. The sample records about 780,000 distinct CDR3 sequences, 46% being singletons. Notes on this clonotype: Its antigen is currently unknown.

The CDR3 contains 13 residues. Germline CDR1 and CDR2: MNHNY and SVGAGI (reference sequence). V was shortened by 10 bases and J by 4 bases, with 16 bases between the two germline ends. The V and J genes are TRBV6-6 and TRBJ1-1; tentatively, D is TRBD1 (6 bases). The sequencing sample was made of blood. The TCR comes from an elderly man in good health. CDR3 sequence reads: CATIQGGGTEAFF. CDR3 bases: TGTGCCACCATACAGGGTGGGGGCACTGAAGCTTTCTTT.